This entry concerns a single TCR beta chain. Its target is not known. For the second PCR, which ran for 7 to 11 cycles, a sample-barcoded 5' primer and a J-beta primer mix were used. A single record per CDR3 protein comes from TCRdb applying MiXCR to the 5' RACE reads. The sample lists 1.8 million or so distinct CDR3 sequences, around 42% seen once, with 23% in the top ten. The sample belongs to a study of blood T cells in healthy people across ages. The CDR3 consists of 15 residues. Germline-derived CDR1 and CDR2 are MRHNA and SNTAGT. V was shortened by 2 bases and J by 6 bases, with 16 bases between the two germline ends. Study-level findings and limits: Donors of long life had a larger count of naive CD4+ cells and greater diversity than aged donors.

V is TRBV6-4 and J is TRBJ1-2; unclear D gene. Sequencing used blood. The receptor comes from a human donor in good health. DNA of the CDR3: TGTGCCAGCAGTGACATGCGGGAGCTTGTCCATGGCTACACCTTC. Its protein product is CASSDMRELVHGYTF.